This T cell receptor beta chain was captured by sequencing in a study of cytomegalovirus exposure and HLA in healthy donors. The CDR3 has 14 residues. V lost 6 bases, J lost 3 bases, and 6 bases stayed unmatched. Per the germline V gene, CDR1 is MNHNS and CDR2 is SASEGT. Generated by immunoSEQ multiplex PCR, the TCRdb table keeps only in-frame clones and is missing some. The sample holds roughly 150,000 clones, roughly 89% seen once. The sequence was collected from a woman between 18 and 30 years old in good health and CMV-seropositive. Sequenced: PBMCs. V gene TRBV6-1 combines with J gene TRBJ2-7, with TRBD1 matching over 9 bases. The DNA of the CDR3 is TGTGCCAGCAGGCTTCCGGGACAGGGCTACGAGCAGTACTTC. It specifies CASRLPGQGYEQYF.